This entry is about one TCR beta chain. Its antigen is unidentified. The sample belongs to a study of T-cell memory formation after mild COVID-19. Study at large: Among the donors, TCR clusters were largely specific to each donor.

Findings of the study overall: Researchers could not confirm that second-wave clones peaking on day 37 targeted SARS-CoV-2.

The authors produced TCR alpha and TCR beta cDNA libraries with sample barcodes and UMIs by 5'RACE using constant-segment primers. One entry per CDR3 protein results from TCRdb running MiXCR on the 5' RACE reads. The repertoire includes approximately 260,000 distinct CDR3 sequences, approximately 16% of them detected once, and roughly 21% sits in the top ten. The sequenced sample consisted of PBMCs or a T cell subset sorted from them (not recorded which). The receptor comes from a man aged 18 to 29 who had mild COVID-19 (a few samples of this study predate the infection). Cell type and time point are not known.

CDR3 bases: TGCAGCGTTGAAGCGAACACTGAAGCTTTCTTT. This sequence encodes CSVEANTEAFF. This chain connects TRBV29-1 to TRBJ1-1; no firm D call. Germline V gives CDR1 SQVTM, CDR2 ANQGSEA. V gave up 1 base and J gave up 1 base, with 1 base separating them. This CDR3 region has 11 residues.